The following is a T cell receptor beta chain sequence with its context. Sequencing was performed with immunoSEQ multiplex PCR; in TCRdb, only in-frame clones are kept and a portion is missing. The data show 100,000 to 130,000 clones, 85% to 95% seen once. This specimen comes from a study of blood T cell repertoires in COVID-19. Study details: There were acute and convalescent COVID-19 samples, and they came from the United States, Italy and Spain. The analysed material was cDNA or gDNA that came from T cells, B-cell-depleted T cells, or PBMCs.

Germline CDR1 reads PRHDT; CDR2 reads FYEKMQ (reference sequence). There are 15 residues in the CDR3. The ends lost 6 bases at V and 6 bases at J; junction bases unmatched: 11. V is TRBV13 and J is TRBJ1-2; 9 nucleotides align to TRBD1. The sequencing sample was made of peripheral blood. The source of this sequence is a woman aged 25 to 39 with acute or convalescent COVID-19. The CDR3 spells CASSKTGGEGNGYTF. Written as DNA, the CDR3 is TGTGCCAGCAGTAAAACAGGGGGCGAAGGAAATGGCTACACCTTC. The full variable domain, completed using reference TRBV13 and TRBJ1-2, is AAGVIQSPRHLIKEKRETATLKCYPIPRHDTVYWYQQGPGQDPQFLISFYEKMQSDKGSIPDRFSAQQFSDYHSELNMSSLELGDSALYFCASSKTGGEGNGYTFGSGTRLTVV.